Listed below are T cell receptor beta chains from one sample, sequenced in a study of CD8 T cell repertoires and HIV-1 epitope variants. These receptors' targets are unknown. Here immunoSEQ multiplex PCR was the method, and the copy in TCRdb shows in-frame clones only, minus some. The sample lists over 3,500 clones, over 50% seen once, with around 40% in the top ten. The sequenced material came from cultured CD8+ T cells derived from PBMCs. These receptors were taken from a male donor with HIV. Both conserved end residues are part of each CDR3. D genes are given only for firm matches. Expanded clones are given a class, and other clones once, few, many or no size at all.

j_call d_call v_call clone_size cdr3_nt cdr3_aa
TRBJ2-7 . TRBV9 few TGTGCCAGTAACCTACAGGGTGGCTACGAGCAGTACTTC CASNLQGGYEQYF
TRBJ2-3 TRBD1 TRBV2 . TGTGCCAGCAGAGGTGGACAGGTTAGCACAGATACGCAGTATTTT CASRGGQVSTDTQYF
TRBJ1-1 TRBD1 TRBV7-9 . TGTGCCAGCAGCCAAGGACAGGGAACTGAAGCTTTCTTT CASSQGQGTEAFF
TRBJ1-1 . TRBV5-6 few TGTGCCAGCAGCTTGGGGGAATCCGTCCCTGAAGCTTTCTTT CASSLGESVPEAFF
TRBJ1-1 . TRBV7-9 . TGCGCCAGCAGCCAAGATGTTGGGCAGGGGAACACTGAAGCTTTCTTT CASSQDVGQGNTEAFF
TRBJ2-7 . TRBV10-2 . TGCGCCACCGCGGGGACAGTCTACGAGCAGTACTTC CATAGTVYEQYF
TRBJ1-2 . TRBV7-9 . TGTGCCAGCAGCATTTACGGGTCGTATGGCTACACCTTC CASSIYGSYGYTF
TRBJ1-1 . TRBV28 once TGTGCCAGCAGCAGGGACGGGAACACTGAAGCTTTCTTT CASSRDGNTEAFF
TRBJ2-1 . TRBV4-1 . TGCGCCAGCAGCCGCTCTCAGGGGTCCTACAATGAGCAGTTCTTC CASSRSQGSYNEQFF
TRBJ1-3 . TRBV5-6 once TGTGCCAGCAGCGAGACCCCGTCTGGAAACACCATATATTTT CASSETPSGNTIYF
TRBJ1-1 . TRBV4-1 few TGCGCCAGCAGCCAAGTCGGGGTAGTCGCTGAAGCTTTCTTT CASSQVGVVAEAFF
TRBJ1-4 . TRBV4-2 . TGTGCCAGCAGCCAAGATTTCCTTGGTGGGGATGAAAAACTGTTTTTT CASSQDFLGGDEKLFF
TRBJ2-3 . TRBV9 . TGTGCCAGCACCCTAATTAACCCAGGGGCGTATTTT CASTLINPGAYF
TRBJ2-7 TRBD1 TRBV4-3 . TGCGCCAGCAGCCCGGGACAGGTCCCCTACGAGCAGTACTTC CASSPGQVPYEQYF
TRBJ2-5 . TRBV9 . TGTGCCAGCAGCGGACGAGGGGGGGAGAGACAAGAGACCCAGTACTTC CASSGRGGERQETQYF
TRBJ2-3 TRBD2 TRBV28 . TGTGCCAGCAGTTTTGGGGGCGGGAGGGAGGCAGATACGCAGTATTTT CASSFGGGREADTQYF
TRBJ1-1 . TRBV19 few TGTGCCAGTAGTGATTACGGGGCTCTGAACACTGAAGCTTTCTTT CASSDYGALNTEAFF
TRBJ2-6 . TRBV18 . TGTGCCAGCTCACCAACAGGGACTGGGGCCAACGTCCTGACTTTC CASSPTGTGANVLTF
TRBJ2-7 . TRBV5-8 few TGTGCCAGCAGCTTGGAGGGTTCCTACGAGCAGTACTTC CASSLEGSYEQYF
TRBJ2-7 TRBD1 TRBV6-5 few TGTGCCAGCAGTTACGGGACAGACTCCTACGAGCAGTACTTC CASSYGTDSYEQYF
TRBJ2-3 . TRBV6-6 . TGTGCCAGCGCTCGGGGGTCTAGCACAGATACGCAGTATTTT CASARGSSTDTQYF
TRBJ1-2 . TRBV30 few TGTGCCTGGGTCTCTGGGGGGCGGAACTATGGCTACACCTTC CAWVSGGRNYGYTF
TRBJ2-7 . TRBV6-1 . TGTGCCAGCAGTGAATGGGCGGGACAAACCTACGAGCAGTACTTC CASSEWAGQTYEQYF
TRBJ1-2 . TRBV11-2 . TGTGCCAGCAGCTTACAGGTGCCAGGGGAAGGCTACACCTTC CASSLQVPGEGYTF
TRBJ2-7 . TRBV29-1 few TGCAGCGTTGAGGACAGCCCTAACGAGCAGTACTTC CSVEDSPNEQYF
TRBJ2-7 . TRBV27 . TGTGCCAGCAGTTATCAGGAAACATACGAGCAGTACTTC CASSYQETYEQYF
TRBJ2-7 TRBD1 TRBV5-8 . TGTGCCAGCAGCTTGGCCGGGACAGGCCACGAGCAGTACTTC CASSLAGTGHEQYF
TRBJ1-6 TRBD1 TRBV4-3 . TGCGCCAGCAGCCAAGAGATAGGGGGCATCTTACCCCTCCACTTT CASSQEIGGILPLHF
TRBJ2-7 TRBD2 TRBV13 . TGTGCCAGCAGCACGACTAGCGGGAGTGGTAGCTTCCCCTACGAGCAGTACTTC CASSTTSGSGSFPYEQYF
TRBJ2-2 . TRBV29-1 . TGCAGCGTTGTCGGAAACCTGAACACCGGGGAGCTGTTTTTT CSVVGNLNTGELFF
TRBJ1-3 . TRBV5-4 . TGCGCCAGCAGCCAAGGATTGGTTACTGGAAACACCATATATTTT CASSQGLVTGNTIYF
TRBJ1-2 . TRBV5-1 large TGCGCCAGCAGCTCGCAGGAGACTAACTATGGCTACACCTTC CASSSQETNYGYTF
TRBJ1-2 TRBD1 TRBV28 few TGTGCCAGCAGCCGACAGGGGGACTACTATGGCTACACCTTC CASSRQGDYYGYTF
TRBJ1-5 . TRBV4-1 few TGCGCCAGCAGCCAAGATCCAGGGAACGGCAATCAGCCCCAGCATTTT CASSQDPGNGNQPQHF
TRBJ1-1 . TRBV6-1 . TGTGCCAGCAGTGACAGGGGAGGCACTGAAGCTTTCTTT CASSDRGGTEAFF
TRBJ1-5 . TRBV19 . TGTGCCAGTAGTTACAGAAATAGCAATCAGCCCCAGCATTTT CASSYRNSNQPQHF
TRBJ2-7 TRBD2 TRBV19 . TGTGCCAGTAGTATTGGGGGGGTCTACGAGCAGTACTTC CASSIGGVYEQYF
TRBJ1-4 TRBD1 TRBV6-5 once TGTGCCAGCAGGCCAGGGGGAATGCGCGAAAAACTGTTTTTT CASRPGGMREKLFF
TRBJ1-1 . TRBV25-1 . TGTGCCAGCAGTGAATCCGGGGGAGGAACTGAAGCTTTCTTT CASSESGGGTEAFF
TRBJ2-3 . TRBV10-2 . TGCGCCAGCAGTGACTGGCGGAGCGCGGGCACAGATACGCAGTATTTT CASSDWRSAGTDTQYF
TRBJ2-1 . TRBV7-9 . TGTGCCAGCAGCCTGACCTACAATGAGCAGTTCTTC CASSLTYNEQFF
TRBJ1-2 TRBD1 TRBV7-2 . TGTGCCAGCTACAGGGGGATACGATATGGCTACACCTTC CASYRGIRYGYTF
TRBJ1-2 . TRBV4-1 . TGCGCCAGCACTCACGAGGGAGGAGACGCGAATGGCTACACCTTC CASTHEGGDANGYTF
TRBJ2-7 . TRBV28 . TGTGCCAGCAGTTTTGCGGAAGGTATACGGTACGAGCAGTACTTC CASSFAEGIRYEQYF
TRBJ1-1 . TRBV5-4 . TGTGCCAGCAGCTTGGGACAGAGAACGAACACTGAAGCTTTCTTT CASSLGQRTNTEAFF
TRBJ2-7 . TRBV7-9 . TGTGCCAGCAGCTCGACTGCGCCCTCCTACGAGCAGTACTTC CASSSTAPSYEQYF
TRBJ2-2 . TRBV29-1 . TGCAGCGTTGAAGGGGGAGACACCGGGGAGCTGTTTTTT CSVEGGDTGELFF
TRBJ1-5 . TRBV28 . TGTGCCAGCAGTCCAAGGGGGAGCAATCAGCCCCAGCATTTT CASSPRGSNQPQHF
TRBJ1-5 . TRBV7-8 . TGTGCCAGCAGTCTTACCCAGGTCGGGGCAGGGCAGCCCCAGCATTTT CASSLTQVGAGQPQHF
TRBJ2-2 . TRBV7-9 . TGTGCCAGCAGCATCTTCGCTAGCATGGGGGCCGGGGAGCTGTTTTTT CASSIFASMGAGELFF
TRBJ1-2 . TRBV21-1 few TGTGCCAGCAGCAAAGCCCCGGGTGAAGTTCCGAATGGCTACACCTTC CASSKAPGEVPNGYTF
TRBJ1-1 TRBD1 TRBV13 . TGTGCCAGCAGCTTTTGGACAGGGGGCGAGGTGAACACTGAAGCTTTCTTT CASSFWTGGEVNTEAFF